This T cell receptor (beta chain) was found in a study of response to subunit inactivated influenza vaccine. TCRdb re-called the RT-PCR reads through MiXCR, storing one row per CDR3 protein. The data contain approximately 680,000 distinct CDR3 sequences, around a sixth of them singletons. General study findings and limits: New T cells are recruited in small numbers by each seasonal influenza vaccination, according to the authors' suggestion.

This clonotype was detected a few times. Its antigen is not known. Sequenced material: PBMCs from blood, taken roughly 13 days after vaccination. The clonotype was recovered from a middle-aged man who received an inactivated influenza vaccine.

The CDR3 here is CASSQPGQAVNEKLFF. The CDR3 DNA is TGTGCCAGCAGCCAACCGGGACAGGCGGTTAATGAAAAACTGTTTTTT. The V and J genes are TRBV4-2 and TRBJ1-4; TRBD1 aligns across 8 bases. In germline, CDR1 is LGHNA, CDR2 YNFKEQ. This CDR3 contains 16 residues. With 2 bases clipped from V and 4 bases from J, the junction kept 6 bases outside the gene matches.